The TCR beta chain under discussion was sequenced for a study of blood T cell repertoires in COVID-19. The wider study: From the United States, Italy and Spain came samples of acute and convalescent COVID-19. PBMCs, B-cell-depleted T cells, or T cells were the source of the cDNA or gDNA that made up the material.

The protocol was immunoSEQ multiplex PCR, while the TCRdb copy is restricted to in-frame clones and leaves out a portion. The sample yields 160,000 or so clones, under 90% seen once. The CDR3 sequence is 15 residues long. Per the germline V gene, CDR1 is MDHEN and CDR2 is SYDVKM. The ends lost 1 base at V and 4 bases at J; junction bases unmatched: 5. Enrolled through a virtual design, the participants were between about 18 and 89 years of age and came from about two dozen US areas. Before being deemed recovered, Cohort 3 donors had two negative PCRs, clearance, or symptom resolution. The chain combines TRBV28 with TRBJ2-5, with 8 bases matching TRBD2. The sequencing sample was made of PBMCs or T cells enriched from blood (not recorded which). The clonotype comes from a man between 60 and 70 years old who had recovered from COVID-19. Here the CDR3 reads CASSLSTGGSETQYF. The CDR3 DNA reads TGTGCCAGCAGTTTATCTACGGGAGGGTCAGAGACCCAGTACTTC.